This T cell receptor (beta chain) was sequenced in a study of shared clonotypes between healthy human individuals. The overall study: Participating donors consisted of a couple of women and a few men aged 18 to 49. Each donor had three CD4 naive, three CD4 memory, two CD8 naive and one CD8 memory plate.

A roughly 200 ng quantity of DNA, about 30,000 T cell genomes, went into the sorted-subset replicate PCRs. Measured with immunoSEQ multiplex PCR; TCRdb has only the in-frame clones, and not every one. The sample carries about 95,000 clones, roughly two thirds recorded once. This TCR was sampled from a man in his thirties or forties in good health. Sequencing used memory CD8+ T cells sorted from blood. Subset in this sample: CD45RO+ cells pooled with CCR7-negative TemRA cells.

CDR3 protein: CASSLGGGGANVLTF. The CDR3 DNA is TGTGCCAGCAGCTTAGGTGGCGGTGGGGCCAACGTCCTGACTTTC. The V and J genes are TRBV7-3 and TRBJ2-6, with D unresolved. The length of the CDR3 is 15 residues. Germline CDR1 SGHTA, CDR2 FQGTGA. V was pared by 2 bases and J by 3 bases, with 8 bases between.